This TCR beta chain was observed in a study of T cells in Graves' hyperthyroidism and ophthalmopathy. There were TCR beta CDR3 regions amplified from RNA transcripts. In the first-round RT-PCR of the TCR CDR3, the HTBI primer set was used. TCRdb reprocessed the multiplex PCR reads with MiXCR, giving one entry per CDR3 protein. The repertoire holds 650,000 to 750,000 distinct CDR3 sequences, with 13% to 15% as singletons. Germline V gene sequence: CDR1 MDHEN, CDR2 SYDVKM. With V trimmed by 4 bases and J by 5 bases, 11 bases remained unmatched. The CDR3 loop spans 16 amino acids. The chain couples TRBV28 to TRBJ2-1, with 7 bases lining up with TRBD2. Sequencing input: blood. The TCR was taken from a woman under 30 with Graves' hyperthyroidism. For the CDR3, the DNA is TGTGCCAGCAGTTCCTTTATCGGGAGGATCCACAATGAGCAGTTCTTC. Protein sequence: CASSSFIGRIHNEQFF.